Sequencing of this TCR beta chain was carried out in a study of identical twins. All donors were healthy, and all were Caucasian. The CDR3 covers 15 residues. Germline CDR1 is LGHDT and CDR2 is YNNKEL (reference sequence). V dropped 1 base and J dropped 7; count of bases not matched to a gene: 7. General study results and limits: In cord blood, abundant beta clonotypes had fewer insertions; memory showed no trend.

One entry per CDR3 protein, called by TCRdb with MiXCR from the 5' RACE reads. The sample has roughly 1,500,000 distinct CDR3 sequences; around 29% are singletons. Points on this clonotype: Its antigen is unknown.

Sequenced material: cord blood. The clonotype originates from a newborn girl in good health. This rearrangement joins TRBV3-1 to TRBJ2-1, with 7 bases fitting TRBD2. The CDR3 loop reads CASSQVGGGRNEQFF. The CDR3 DNA follows: TGTGCCAGCAGCCAAGTGGGGGGGGGAAGAAATGAGCAGTTCTTC.